The entry that follows covers one TCR beta chain sequence. Original methodology: Cell counts per sample came from amplifying reference gene primers. TCRdb's table, derived via immunoSEQ multiplex PCR, lists solely in-frame clones and lacks some. Clone size and the V and J calls come from that table; the DNA yielded D and trimming. The sample carries about 160,000 clones, approximately 77% recorded once. Participants reported their clinical history, and cohort assignment relied on those reports. This record belongs to a study of blood T cell repertoires in COVID-19. As for the study in general: The cDNA or gDNA used as material had been derived from T cells, B-cell-depleted T cells, or PBMCs.

Trimming stripped 0 bases from V and 5 bases from J, with 13 bases between. The V gene's germline CDR1 is MNHEY and CDR2 SVGEGT. This CDR3 is 16 amino acids long. Sequenced material: PBMCs or T cells enriched from blood (not recorded which). This TCR derives from a man aged 55 to 70 who had recovered from COVID-19. The rearrangement joins TRBV6-2 or TRBV6-3 to TRBJ2-2; tentatively, D is TRBD1 (6 bases). CDR3 nucleotides: TGTGCCAGCAGTTACTCGGCACAGGGTAGAACCGGGGAGCTGTTTTTT. Amino acids: CASSYSAQGRTGELFF.